This is a list of T cell receptor beta chains from one sample in a study of T cells in Graves' hyperthyroidism and ophthalmopathy. MiXCR was run by TCRdb on the multiplex PCR reads, yielding one entry per CDR3 protein. This table has some 250,000 distinct CDR3 sequences, less than 15% appearing once. The specimen sequenced was blood. These receptors were collected from a middle-aged woman with Graves' hyperthyroidism that later progressed to Graves' ophthalmopathy. The CDR3 runs from the conserved cysteine through the conserved F or W. The D gene is left open where the match is weak. Only some rows state a clone size, as once, few, many or a class for expanded clones.

V	J	size	D	length	DNA	CDR3
TRBV30	TRBJ2-5	many	-	12	TGTGCCTGGAGTGTACATGAGTACCCGTCGTACTTC	CAWSVHEYPSYF
TRBV15	TRBJ2-7	many	-	16	TGTGCCACCAGCAGAGATTCATCTCCCACAACCTACGAGCAGTACTTC	CATSRDSSPTTYEQYF
TRBV11-2	TRBJ2-3	many	-	15	TGTGCCAGCAGCTCACACAGGGGACTCACAGATACGCAGTATTTT	CASSSHRGLTDTQYF
TRBV15	TRBJ2-2	-	TRBD2	23	TGTGCCACCAGCAGAGAGAGAACGTCGACGTCAAAGGAACTAGCGGGACGGACCGGGGAGCTGTTTTTT	CATSRERTSTSKELAGRTGELFF
TRBV6-1	TRBJ2-1	many	-	15	TGTGCCAGCACTGGAGGGAGGGGGAAGTACAATGAGCAGTTCTTC	CASTGGRGKYNEQFF
TRBV7-2	TRBJ2-1	-	-	11	TGTGCCAGCAGGTCTTACAATGAGCAGTTCTTC	CASRSYNEQFF
TRBV9	TRBJ2-7	few	-	14	TGTGCCAGCAGCCCAACGGGACAAACCTACGAGCAGTACTTC	CASSPTGQTYEQYF
TRBV20-1	TRBJ2-3	-	TRBD2	17	TGCAGTGCATCACACTTCCTCGAGCGGGGGGGGAGAGATACGCAGTATTTT	CSASHFLERGGRDTQYF
TRBV9	TRBJ1-4	many	TRBD1	14	TGTGCCAGCAGCGGCTGGGACAGAGATGAAAAACTGTTTTTT	CASSGWDRDEKLFF
TRBV28	TRBJ2-7	many	TRBD2	15	TGTGCCAGCAGTCCACCGGGACTAGCAGTATACGAGCAGTACTTC	CASSPPGLAVYEQYF
TRBV7-3	TRBJ2-2	many	TRBD2	18	TGTGCCAGCAGCCCGAGAGGACTAGCGGTTACGAACACCGGGGAGCTGTTTTTT	CASSPRGLAVTNTGELFF
TRBV12-3/TRBV12-4	TRBJ2-1	many	TRBD1	15	TGTGCCAGCAGACAGACAGGGGACCCATACAATGAGCAGTTCTTC	CASRQTGDPYNEQFF
TRBV6-1	TRBJ1-1	many	TRBD1	17	TGTGCCAGCAGTGACGAGGGGACAGGGGGTTACGACACTGAAGCTTTCTTT	CASSDEGTGGYDTEAFF
TRBV2	TRBJ2-2	many	-	13	TGTGCCAATAGTAGAATCGGCACCGGGGAGCTGTTTTTT	CANSRIGTGELFF
TRBV15	TRBJ2-1	many	TRBD1	15	TGTGCCACCAGCAGTCGGGACAGGGACCTCAATGAGCAGTTCTTC	CATSSRDRDLNEQFF
TRBV6-1	TRBJ1-1	many	-	15	TGTGCCAGCAGCGCCACCACAGTTACCGGCACTGAAGCTTTCTTT	CASSATTVTGTEAFF
TRBV6-1	TRBJ2-1	many	TRBD2	15	TGTGCCAGCAGTAAGATAGCGGGAGGGTACAATGAGCAGTTCTTC	CASSKIAGGYNEQFF
TRBV12-3/TRBV12-4	TRBJ2-1	many	-	14	TGTGCCAGCAGTCACCAGGGGACTTACAATGAGCAGTTCTTC	CASSHQGTYNEQFF
TRBV2	TRBJ2-2	many	-	13	TGTGCCAGCAGTGAAATAAGCACCGGGGAGCTGTTTTTT	CASSEISTGELFF
TRBV27	TRBJ2-1	many	-	11	TGTGCCAGCAGTCTAATGGGCGAGCAGTTCTTC	CASSLMGEQFF
TRBV24-1	TRBJ2-1	few	TRBD2	16	TGTGCCACCGCTAGGACTAGCGGGACGAGATACAATGAGCAGTTCTTC	CATARTSGTRYNEQFF
TRBV3-1	TRBJ1-6	-	-	14	TGTGCCAGCAGCCAAAGGACGGATAATTCACCCCTCCACTTT	CASSQRTDNSPLHF
TRBV12-5	TRBJ1-2	many	-	13	TGTGCTAGTGGTTCGATGACAGTTGGAGGCTACACCTTC	CASGSMTVGGYTF
TRBV28	TRBJ1-5	many	-	12	TGTGCCAGCAGTTTATCCACTCAGCCCCAGCATTTT	CASSLSTQPQHF
TRBV28	TRBJ1-1	-	-	11	TGTGCCAGCAGTTTAAGGCAGGGGGCTTTCTTT	CASSLRQGAFF
TRBV4-1	TRBJ1-1	many	-	14	TGCGCCAGCAGCCGCGTGGGGGGGAACACTGAAGCTTTCTTT	CASSRVGGNTEAFF
TRBV5-5	TRBJ1-5	many	-	16	TGTGCCAGCAGCTGGGCCGGGACAATGGGCAATCAGCCCCAGCATTTT	CASSWAGTMGNQPQHF
TRBV6-1	TRBJ2-7	many	TRBD2	16	TGTGCCAGCAGTGAGCTCTTCCTAGCGGATACCTACAAGCAGTACTTC	CASSELFLADTYKQYF
TRBV9	TRBJ2-1	many	TRBD2	15	TGTGCCAGCAGCTCTAGCGGGAGGCCCCTCAATGAGCAGTTCTTC	CASSSSGRPLNEQFF
TRBV3-1	TRBJ2-3	many	-	13	TGTGCCAGCAGCGCTCTAGGCACAGATACGCAGTATTTT	CASSALGTDTQYF
TRBV7-9	TRBJ2-3	many	TRBD2	16	TGTGCCATCACACCCTTGCGCAGCGGGAGGACGGATACGCAGTATTTT	CAITPLRSGRTDTQYF
TRBV20-1	TRBJ2-7	many	-	13	TGCAGTGCTGGACCGGGACTTGTCTACGAGCAGTACTTC	CSAGPGLVYEQYF
TRBV6-5	TRBJ2-1	-	-	10	TGTGCCAGCAATTACAATGAGCAGTTCTTC	CASNYNEQFF
TRBV20-1	TRBJ2-1	many	TRBD2	17	TGCAGTGCTAGAGATTGGAAAGCGGGAGTTCACTACAATGAGCAGTTCTTC	CSARDWKAGVHYNEQFF
TRBV2	TRBJ1-4	many	-	15	TGTGCCAGCAGCCTGGGGGATTCTACTAATGAAAAACTGTTTTTT	CASSLGDSTNEKLFF
TRBV3-1	TRBJ2-3	many	TRBD2	16	TGTGCCAGCAGCCAAGAGCTGGTAGCGGGAGTGGATACGCAGTATTTT	CASSQELVAGVDTQYF
TRBV12-3/TRBV12-4	TRBJ1-5	many	-	13	TGTGCCAGCAGTCCCCAAACTGGACAGCCCCAGCATTTT	CASSPQTGQPQHF
TRBV11-2	TRBJ2-4	many	-	15	TGTGCCAGCAGCTCAAACAGACTAGCCAAAAACATTCAGTACTTC	CASSSNRLAKNIQYF
TRBV28	TRBJ1-1	-	-	14	TGTGCCAGCGAAACGACCGCCTGGGGGACTGAAGCTTTCTTT	CASETTAWGTEAFF
TRBV11-1	TRBJ1-1	many	-	12	TGTGCCAGCAGCTCGATGGGACCAAGGGCTTTCTTT	CASSSMGPRAFF
TRBV11-2	TRBJ2-1	many	TRBD2	15	TGTGCCAGCAGCCACCTAGCGGGATCCTACAATGAGCAGTTCTTC	CASSHLAGSYNEQFF
TRBV5-1	TRBJ2-1	many	TRBD2	17	TGCGCCAGCAGCTTGGTTATGACTAGCGGGAGGTTCAATGAGCAGTTCTTC	CASSLVMTSGRFNEQFF
TRBV6-1	TRBJ2-3	many	TRBD2	17	TGTGCCAGCAGTGAACTCCCGGGACTAGCGGGAGGAGATACGCAGTATTTT	CASSELPGLAGGDTQYF
TRBV25-1	TRBJ2-2	many	-	11	TGTGCCAGCAGGGGACCCGGGGAGCTGTTTTTT	CASRGPGELFF
TRBV5-1	TRBJ2-6	many	-	18	TGCGCCAGCAGCCCAGATCCCCTGCGGTGGGCTGGGGCCAACGTCCTGACTTTC	CASSPDPLRWAGANVLTF